These T cell receptor beta chains were read from a single sample in a study of CD8 T cells in ankylosing spondylitis. Each CDR3 protein is one row after TCRdb ran MiXCR on the 5' RACE reads. The data hold about 500,000 distinct CDR3 sequences, with about an eighth observed a single time. The specimen was blood, either unsorted or a sorted T cell fraction (not recorded which). The receptors here all came from a male donor with ankylosing spondylitis. Each CDR3 is given with its conserved first and last residue. The D gene is left open where the match is weak. Size values are once, few and many counts, or a class for expanded clones, and some rows have none.

d_call	v_call	j_call	clone_size	cdr3_nt	cdr3_aa
.	TRBV3-1	TRBJ2-1	.	TGTGCCAGCAGCCAGGAGAGGAACAATGAGCAGTTCTTC	CASSQERNNEQFF
TRBD2	TRBV4-2	TRBJ2-3	.	TGTGCCAGCAGCCTTCGGGCGGGAGAAGAAGATACGCAGTATTTT	CASSLRAGEEDTQYF
.	TRBV4-1	TRBJ1-4	few	TGCGCCAGCAGCCAAGGTTATGGGAGTACTAATGAAAAACTGTTTTTT	CASSQGYGSTNEKLFF
TRBD2	TRBV12-3/TRBV12-4	TRBJ2-1	few	TGTGCCAGCAGTCCTAGCGGGACGGTCTACAATGAGCAGTTCTTC	CASSPSGTVYNEQFF
TRBD1	TRBV5-1	TRBJ1-4	.	TGCGCCAGCAGCCACGGGACAGATGTTTACGTAACTAATGAAAAACTGTTTTTT	CASSHGTDVYVTNEKLFF
.	TRBV3-1	TRBJ1-1	many	TGTGCCAGCAGTCTCCAGGGCACTGAAGCTTTCTTT	CASSLQGTEAFF
.	TRBV7-9	TRBJ2-1	many	TGTGCCAGCAGCTTAGGGGACTACAATGAGCAGTTCTTC	CASSLGDYNEQFF
.	TRBV3-1	TRBJ2-2	.	TGTGCCAGCAGCCGGTTAGTGATGGGTACCGGGGAGCTGTTTTTT	CASSRLVMGTGELFF
.	TRBV20-1	TRBJ2-1	.	TGCAGTGCTAGAGATCCTTGGAGGGAGAGAGGAAATGAGCAGTTCTTC	CSARDPWRERGNEQFF
.	TRBV27	TRBJ2-4	.	TGTGCCAGCAGCGACCAAGGAAGGATCATTCAGTACTTC	CASSDQGRIIQYF
TRBD2	TRBV4-2	TRBJ2-2	many	TGTGCCAGCAGCCAAGAATTTGCTAGCGGGCCTAAGGGCGGGGAGCTGTTTTTT	CASSQEFASGPKGGELFF
.	TRBV5-6	TRBJ2-1	.	TGTGCCAGCAGCCCCTACACGTTTTACAATGAGCAGTTCTTC	CASSPYTFYNEQFF
.	TRBV11-1	TRBJ2-3	few	TGTGCCAGCAGCCCCGATCGGAGGGGTACGCAGTATTTT	CASSPDRRGTQYF
.	TRBV20-1	TRBJ1-6	.	TGCAGTGCTAGAGTTTCCCAGCAGCCTTATAATTCACCCCTCCACTTT	CSARVSQQPYNSPLHF
TRBD1	TRBV5-1	TRBJ2-1	few	TGCGCCAGCAGCTTCCGGGACAGGGAGTACAATGAGCAGTTCTTC	CASSFRDREYNEQFF
.	TRBV11-2	TRBJ2-5	few	TGTGCCAGCAGCCTCTACTTCGATCAGGGGGAGACCCAGTACTTC	CASSLYFDQGETQYF
.	TRBV20-1	TRBJ2-3	.	TGCAGTGCTAGAGAGGGGAGCGCCACAGATACGCAGTATTTT	CSAREGSATDTQYF
.	TRBV5-1	TRBJ1-5	many	TGTGCCAGCAGTTTAGGGGCTCCCAATCAGCCCCAGCATTTT	CASSLGAPNQPQHF
TRBD1	TRBV20-1	TRBJ1-1	few	TGCAGTGCTAGAGATAAGGGACAGGGGGCGGCTTTCTTT	CSARDKGQGAAFF
TRBD1	TRBV20-1	TRBJ2-1	many	TGCAGTGCTAGGGTAGATGAGGGGGCCGGTCCCTACAATGAGCAGTTCTTC	CSARVDEGAGPYNEQFF
TRBD2	TRBV4-1	TRBJ2-1	few	TGCGCCAGCAGCCAAGATCTGACGGGAGGGTTCTACAATGAGCAGTTCTTC	CASSQDLTGGFYNEQFF
.	TRBV20-1	TRBJ1-3	few	TGCAGTGCTGAGGTGGGCTTTGGAAACACCATATATTTT	CSAEVGFGNTIYF
TRBD1	TRBV11-3	TRBJ2-2	few	TGTGCCAGCTCCGGACAGGAGAACACCGGGGAGCTGTTTTTT	CASSGQENTGELFF
.	TRBV2	TRBJ1-3	.	TGTGCCAGCAGTGACCAGTGGACTTTCAGCTCTGGAAACACCATATATTTT	CASSDQWTFSSGNTIYF
TRBD1	TRBV5-1	TRBJ1-1	.	TGCGCCAGCAGCGCCACCGGGACAGGGGGCGCAACTGAAGCTTTCTTT	CASSATGTGGATEAFF
.	TRBV29-1	TRBJ1-2	.	TGCAGCGTTGAAGGGGTGACGAGAGCTAACTATGGCTACACCTTC	CSVEGVTRANYGYTF
TRBD2	TRBV28	TRBJ2-3	.	TGTGCCAGCAGTTCGAGGGGGACTAGCGGGAGTGGAGGCACAGATACGCAGTATTTT	CASSSRGTSGSGGTDTQYF
.	TRBV24-1	TRBJ2-2	many	TGTGCCACCAGTAAAGTCAGCGCGAACACCGGGGAGCTGTTTTTT	CATSKVSANTGELFF
TRBD1	TRBV10-3	TRBJ1-2	few	TGTGCCATCAACCCGACAGGGGGCTACTATGGCTACACCTTC	CAINPTGGYYGYTF
TRBD2	TRBV20-1	TRBJ2-1	.	TGCAGTGCTAGAGAGGCACTAGCGGCCTACAATGAGCAGTTCTTC	CSAREALAAYNEQFF
TRBD1	TRBV29-1	TRBJ2-7	few	TGCAGCGTAGGCTCCGGGACAGGGATGCTCGAGCAGTACTTC	CSVGSGTGMLEQYF
.	TRBV18	TRBJ1-5	.	TGTGCCAGCTCACCGGGAGGTAGCCATCAGCCCCAGCATTTT	CASSPGGSHQPQHF
TRBD1	TRBV11-2	TRBJ1-2	.	TGTGCCAGCAGCTTAGAAGGGGGCCAAGGGCTATTTGACTATGGCTACACCTTC	CASSLEGGQGLFDYGYTF
.	TRBV14	TRBJ1-1	.	TGTGCCAGCAGCCTCACATCAGGGGTTGAAGCTTTCTTT	CASSLTSGVEAFF
.	TRBV7-2	TRBJ1-1	.	TGTGCCAGCAGCCCAAATCTCAAGCGAAACACTGAAGCTTTCTTT	CASSPNLKRNTEAFF
TRBD1	TRBV11-2	TRBJ2-7	many	TGTGCCAGCAGCTTGGACAGGAGCTCCTACGAGCAGTACTTC	CASSLDRSSYEQYF
.	TRBV7-9	TRBJ1-5	many	TGTGCCAGCAGCATATCTTGGCCCGCCGGACAGCCCCAGCATTTT	CASSISWPAGQPQHF
TRBD2	TRBV29-1	TRBJ2-1	.	TGCAGCGTTCCTACTAGCGCCGGAGCCTACAATGAGCAGTTCTTC	CSVPTSAGAYNEQFF